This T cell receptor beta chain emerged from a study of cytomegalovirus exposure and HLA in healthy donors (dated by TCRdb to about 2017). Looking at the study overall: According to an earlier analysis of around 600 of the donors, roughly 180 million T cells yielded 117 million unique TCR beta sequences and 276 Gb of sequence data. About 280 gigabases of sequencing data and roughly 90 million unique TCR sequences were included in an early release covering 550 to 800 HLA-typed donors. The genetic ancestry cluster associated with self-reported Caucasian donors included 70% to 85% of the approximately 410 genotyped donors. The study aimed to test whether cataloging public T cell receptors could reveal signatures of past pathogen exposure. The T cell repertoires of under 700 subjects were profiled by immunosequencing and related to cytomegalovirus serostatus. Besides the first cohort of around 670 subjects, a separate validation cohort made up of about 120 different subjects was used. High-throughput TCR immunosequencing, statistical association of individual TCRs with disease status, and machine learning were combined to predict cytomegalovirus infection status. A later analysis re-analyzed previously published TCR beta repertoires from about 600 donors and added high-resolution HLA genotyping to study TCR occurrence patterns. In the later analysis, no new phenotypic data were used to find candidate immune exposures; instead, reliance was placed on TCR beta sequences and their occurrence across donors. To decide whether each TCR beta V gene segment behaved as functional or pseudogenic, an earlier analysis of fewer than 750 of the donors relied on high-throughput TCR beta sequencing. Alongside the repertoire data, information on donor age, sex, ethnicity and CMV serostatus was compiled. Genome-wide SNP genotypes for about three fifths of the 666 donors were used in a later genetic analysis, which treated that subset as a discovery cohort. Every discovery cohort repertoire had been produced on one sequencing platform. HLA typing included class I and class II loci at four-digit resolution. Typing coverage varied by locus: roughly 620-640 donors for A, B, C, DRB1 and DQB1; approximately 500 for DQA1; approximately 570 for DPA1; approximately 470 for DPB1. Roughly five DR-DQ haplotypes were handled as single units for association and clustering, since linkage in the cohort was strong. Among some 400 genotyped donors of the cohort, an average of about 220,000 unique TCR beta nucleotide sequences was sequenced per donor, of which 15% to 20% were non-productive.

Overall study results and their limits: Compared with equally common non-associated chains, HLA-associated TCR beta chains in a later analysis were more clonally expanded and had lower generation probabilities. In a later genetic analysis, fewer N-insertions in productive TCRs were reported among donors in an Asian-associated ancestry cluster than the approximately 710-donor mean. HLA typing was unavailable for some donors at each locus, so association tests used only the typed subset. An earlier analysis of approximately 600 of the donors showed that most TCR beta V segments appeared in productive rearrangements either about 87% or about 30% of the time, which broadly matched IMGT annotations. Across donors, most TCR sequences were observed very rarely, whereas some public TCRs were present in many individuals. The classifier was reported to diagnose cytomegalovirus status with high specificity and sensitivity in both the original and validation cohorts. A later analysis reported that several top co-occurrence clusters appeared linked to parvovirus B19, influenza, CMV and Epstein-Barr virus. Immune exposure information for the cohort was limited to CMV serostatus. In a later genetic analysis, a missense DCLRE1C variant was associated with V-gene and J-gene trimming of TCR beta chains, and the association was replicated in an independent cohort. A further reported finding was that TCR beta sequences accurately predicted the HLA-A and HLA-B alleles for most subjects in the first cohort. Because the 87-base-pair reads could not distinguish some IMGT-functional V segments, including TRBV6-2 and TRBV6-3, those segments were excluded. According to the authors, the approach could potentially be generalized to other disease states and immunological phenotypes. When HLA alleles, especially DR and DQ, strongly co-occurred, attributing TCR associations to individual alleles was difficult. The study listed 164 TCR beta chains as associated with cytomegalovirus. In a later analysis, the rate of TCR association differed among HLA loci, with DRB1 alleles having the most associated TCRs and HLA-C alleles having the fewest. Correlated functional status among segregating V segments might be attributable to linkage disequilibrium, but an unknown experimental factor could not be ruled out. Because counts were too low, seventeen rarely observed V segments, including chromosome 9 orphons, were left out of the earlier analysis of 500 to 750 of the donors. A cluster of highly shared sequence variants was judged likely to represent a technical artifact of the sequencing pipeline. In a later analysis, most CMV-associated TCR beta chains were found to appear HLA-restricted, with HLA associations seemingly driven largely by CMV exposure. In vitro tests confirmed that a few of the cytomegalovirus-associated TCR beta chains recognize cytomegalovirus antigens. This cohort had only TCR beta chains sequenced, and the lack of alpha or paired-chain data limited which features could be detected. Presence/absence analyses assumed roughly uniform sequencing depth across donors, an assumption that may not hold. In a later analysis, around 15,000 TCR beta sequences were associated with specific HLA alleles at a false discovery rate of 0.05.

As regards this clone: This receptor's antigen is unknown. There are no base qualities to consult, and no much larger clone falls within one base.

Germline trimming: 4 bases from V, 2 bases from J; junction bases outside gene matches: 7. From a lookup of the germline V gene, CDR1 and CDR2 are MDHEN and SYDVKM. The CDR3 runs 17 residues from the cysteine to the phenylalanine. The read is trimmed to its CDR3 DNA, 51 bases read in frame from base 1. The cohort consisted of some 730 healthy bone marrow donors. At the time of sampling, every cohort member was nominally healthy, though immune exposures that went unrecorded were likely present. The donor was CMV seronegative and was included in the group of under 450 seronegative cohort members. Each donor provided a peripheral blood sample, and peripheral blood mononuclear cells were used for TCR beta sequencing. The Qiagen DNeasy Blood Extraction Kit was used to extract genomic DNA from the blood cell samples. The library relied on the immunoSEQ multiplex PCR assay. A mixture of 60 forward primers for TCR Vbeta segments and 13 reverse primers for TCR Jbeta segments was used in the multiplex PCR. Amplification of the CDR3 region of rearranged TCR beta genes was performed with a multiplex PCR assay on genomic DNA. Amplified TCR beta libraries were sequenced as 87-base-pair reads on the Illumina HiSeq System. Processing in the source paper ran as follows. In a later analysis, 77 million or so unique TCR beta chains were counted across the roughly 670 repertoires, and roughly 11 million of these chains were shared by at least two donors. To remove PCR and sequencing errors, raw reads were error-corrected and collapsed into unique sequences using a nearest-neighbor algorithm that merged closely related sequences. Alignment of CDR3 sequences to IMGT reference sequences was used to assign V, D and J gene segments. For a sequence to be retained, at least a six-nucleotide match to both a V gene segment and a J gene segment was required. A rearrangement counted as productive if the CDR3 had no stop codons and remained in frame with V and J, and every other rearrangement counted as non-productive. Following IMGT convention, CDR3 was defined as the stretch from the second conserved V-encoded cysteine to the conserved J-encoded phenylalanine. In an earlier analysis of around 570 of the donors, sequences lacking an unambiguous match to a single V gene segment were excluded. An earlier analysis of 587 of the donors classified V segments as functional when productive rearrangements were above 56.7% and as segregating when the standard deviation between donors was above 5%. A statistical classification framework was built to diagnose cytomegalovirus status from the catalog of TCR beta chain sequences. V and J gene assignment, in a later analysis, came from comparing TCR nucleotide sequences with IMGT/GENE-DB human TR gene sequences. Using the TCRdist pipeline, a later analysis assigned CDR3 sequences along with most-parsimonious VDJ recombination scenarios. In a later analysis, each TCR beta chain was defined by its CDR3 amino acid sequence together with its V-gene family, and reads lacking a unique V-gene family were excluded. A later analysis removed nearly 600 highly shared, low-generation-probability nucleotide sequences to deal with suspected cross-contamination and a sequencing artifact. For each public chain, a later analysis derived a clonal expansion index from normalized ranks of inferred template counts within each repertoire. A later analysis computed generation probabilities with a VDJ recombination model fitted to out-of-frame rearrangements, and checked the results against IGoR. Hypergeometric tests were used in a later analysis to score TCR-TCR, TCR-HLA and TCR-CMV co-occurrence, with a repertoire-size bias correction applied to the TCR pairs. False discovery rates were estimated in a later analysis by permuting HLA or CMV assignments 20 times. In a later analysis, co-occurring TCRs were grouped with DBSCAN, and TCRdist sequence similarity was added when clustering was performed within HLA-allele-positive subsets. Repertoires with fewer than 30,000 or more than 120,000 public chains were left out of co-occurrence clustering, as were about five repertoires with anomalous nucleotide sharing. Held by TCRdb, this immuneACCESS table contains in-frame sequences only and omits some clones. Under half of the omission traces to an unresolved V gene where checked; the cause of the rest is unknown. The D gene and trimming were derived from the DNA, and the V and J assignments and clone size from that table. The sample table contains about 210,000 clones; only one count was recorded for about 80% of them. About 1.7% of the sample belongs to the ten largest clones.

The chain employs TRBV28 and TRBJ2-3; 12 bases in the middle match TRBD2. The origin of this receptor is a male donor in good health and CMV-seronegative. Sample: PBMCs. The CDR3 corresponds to CASSSWTSGIYTDTQYF. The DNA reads TGTGCCAGCAGTTCATGGACTAGCGGGATATACACAGATACGCAGTATTTT.